This TCR beta chain was captured by sequencing in a study of T cell repertoires in cytomegalovirus infection. Points from the study as a whole: HLA-C-restricted CMV clonotypes gave the most frequent clonotype in two of eight donors.

The CDR3 runs to 16 residues. Trimming removed 1 base from V and 4 bases from J, with 11 bases in between. Per germline, CDR1 SGHVS and CDR2 FNYEAQ. Via MiXCR, TCRdb re-called the reads, giving one row per CDR3 protein. The sample yields approximately 110,000 distinct CDR3 sequences, more than 30% seen once. A single count supports this clonotype. What it recognizes is unknown. The source is a human donor in good health (CMV status not recorded). Some clones in this sample may be carry-over from other donors' samples. Here the sequenced sample was CD8+ T cells from cultured PBMCs, taken from culture after CMV antigen stimulation. The chain couples TRBV7-6 to TRBJ2-6; D is unresolved. CDR3 in amino acids: CASSLGQGSGANVLTF. The CDR3 DNA reads TGTGCCAGCAGCTTAGGGCAAGGGTCCGGGGCCAACGTCCTGACTTTC. Complete variable domain (other parts from reference TRBV7-6 and TRBJ2-6): GAGVSQSPRYKVTKRGQDVALRCDPISGHVSLYWYRQALGQGPEFLTYFNYEAQQDKSGLPNDRFSAERPEGSISTLTIQRTEQRDSAMYRCASSLGQGSGANVLTFGAGSRLTVL.